The entry below describes one T cell receptor beta chain. No antigen is known for it. At the DNA level, this CDR3 is encoded by other sequences in the same sample as well. The donors, nominally healthy at sampling, likely had unrecorded immune exposures. This sample was taken from a study of cytomegalovirus exposure and HLA in healthy donors. Whole-study results and caveats: Some public TCRs appeared in many individuals, while most sequences were rare. Common viral pathogens seemed, in a later analysis, to connect with several of the most significant clusters. Later analysis associated a missense DCLRE1C variant with TCR beta V- and J-gene trimming.

CDR1 and CDR2 from the germline V gene are MRHNA and SNTAGT. The CDR3 loop spans 15 amino acids. Germline trimming cut 6 bases from V and 2 bases from J; bases unmatched to any gene: 6. With 60 Vbeta and 13 Jbeta primers, the PCR was carried out. Profiling relied on immunoSEQ multiplex PCR, and the TCRdb table lists in-frame clones only, not all of them. This table has 150,000 to 200,000 clones, about 84% appearing once. This chain uses TRBV6-4 with TRBJ1-2; 10 bases match TRBD1. The specimen sequenced was PBMCs. The TCR sequence derives from a woman in her twenties or thirties in good health and CMV-seropositive. In DNA form, the CDR3 reads TGTGCCAGCAGCCCGGGGGGACAGGGGAACTATGGCTACACCTTC. Its translation: CASSPGGQGNYGYTF.